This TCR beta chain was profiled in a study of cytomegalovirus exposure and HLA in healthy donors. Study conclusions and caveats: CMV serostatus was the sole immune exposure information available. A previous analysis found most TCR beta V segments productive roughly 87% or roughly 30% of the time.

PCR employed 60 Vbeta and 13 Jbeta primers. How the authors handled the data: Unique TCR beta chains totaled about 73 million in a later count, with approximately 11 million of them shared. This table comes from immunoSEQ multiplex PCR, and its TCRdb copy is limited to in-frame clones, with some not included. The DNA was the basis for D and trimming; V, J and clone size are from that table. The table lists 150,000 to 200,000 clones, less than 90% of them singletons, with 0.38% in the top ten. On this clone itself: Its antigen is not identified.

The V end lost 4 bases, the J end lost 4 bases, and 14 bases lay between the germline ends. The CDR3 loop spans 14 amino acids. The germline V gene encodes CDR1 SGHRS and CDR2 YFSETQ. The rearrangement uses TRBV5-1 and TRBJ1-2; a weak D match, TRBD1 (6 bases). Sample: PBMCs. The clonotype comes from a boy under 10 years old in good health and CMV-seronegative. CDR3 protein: CASSPQTGSYGYTF. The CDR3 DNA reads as TGCGCCAGCAGCCCTCAGACAGGATCCTATGGCTACACCTTC.